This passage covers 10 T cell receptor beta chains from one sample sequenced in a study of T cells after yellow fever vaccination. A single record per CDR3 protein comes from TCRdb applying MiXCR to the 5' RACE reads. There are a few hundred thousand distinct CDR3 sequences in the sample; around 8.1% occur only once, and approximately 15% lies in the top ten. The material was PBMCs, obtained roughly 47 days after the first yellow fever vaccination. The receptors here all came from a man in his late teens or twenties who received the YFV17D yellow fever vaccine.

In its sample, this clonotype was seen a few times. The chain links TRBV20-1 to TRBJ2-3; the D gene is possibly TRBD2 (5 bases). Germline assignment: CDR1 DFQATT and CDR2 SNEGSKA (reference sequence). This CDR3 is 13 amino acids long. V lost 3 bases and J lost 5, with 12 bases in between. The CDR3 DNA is TGCAGTGCTAGTAGCCAGCGGAGAGATACGCAGTATTTT. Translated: CSASSQRRDTQYF.

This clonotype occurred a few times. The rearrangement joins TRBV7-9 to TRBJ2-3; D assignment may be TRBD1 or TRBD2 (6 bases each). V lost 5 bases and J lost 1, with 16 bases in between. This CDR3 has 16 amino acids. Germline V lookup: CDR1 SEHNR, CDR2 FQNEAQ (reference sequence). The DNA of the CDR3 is TGTGCCAGCAGCCGCCGGGGGCGCGGCGGCACAGATACGCAGTATTTT. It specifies CASSRRGRGGTDTQYF. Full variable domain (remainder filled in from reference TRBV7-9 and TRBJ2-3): DTGVSQNPRHKITKRGQNVTFRCDPISEHNRLYWYRQTLGQGPEFLTYFQNEAQLEKSRLLSDRFSAERPKGSFSTLEIQRTEQGDSAMYLCASSRRGRGGTDTQYFGPGTRLTVL.

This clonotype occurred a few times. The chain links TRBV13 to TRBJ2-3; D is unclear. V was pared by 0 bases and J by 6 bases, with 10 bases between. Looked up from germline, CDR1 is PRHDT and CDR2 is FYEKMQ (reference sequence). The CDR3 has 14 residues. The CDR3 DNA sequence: TGTGCCAGCAGCTTAGGCCTTGGGTTGGATACGCAGTATTTT. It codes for CASSLGLGLDTQYF. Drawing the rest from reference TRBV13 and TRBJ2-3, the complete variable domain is AAGVIQSPRHLIKEKRETATLKCYPIPRHDTVYWYQQGPGQDPQFLISFYEKMQSDKGSIPDRFSAQQFSDYHSELNMSSLELGDSALYFCASSLGLGLDTQYFGPGTRLTVL.

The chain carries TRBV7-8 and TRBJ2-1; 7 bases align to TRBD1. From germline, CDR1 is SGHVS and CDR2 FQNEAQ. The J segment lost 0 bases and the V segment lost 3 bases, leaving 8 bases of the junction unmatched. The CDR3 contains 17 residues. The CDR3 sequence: CASSFSSRGISYNEQFF. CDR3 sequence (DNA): TGTGCCAGCAGCTTTTCCAGCAGGGGGATCTCCTACAATGAGCAGTTCTTC.

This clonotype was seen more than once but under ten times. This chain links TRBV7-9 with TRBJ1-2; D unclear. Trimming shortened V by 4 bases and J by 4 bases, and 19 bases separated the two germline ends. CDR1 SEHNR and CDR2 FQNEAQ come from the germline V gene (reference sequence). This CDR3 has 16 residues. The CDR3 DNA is TGTGCCAGCAGCTCCCATAGGACGGCCGCATCCTATGGCTACACCTTC. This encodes CASSSHRTAASYGYTF. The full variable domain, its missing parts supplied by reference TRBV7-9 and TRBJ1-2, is DTGVSQNPRHKITKRGQNVTFRCDPISEHNRLYWYRQTLGQGPEFLTYFQNEAQLEKSRLLSDRFSAERPKGSFSTLEIQRTEQGDSAMYLCASSSHRTAASYGYTFGSGTRLTVV.

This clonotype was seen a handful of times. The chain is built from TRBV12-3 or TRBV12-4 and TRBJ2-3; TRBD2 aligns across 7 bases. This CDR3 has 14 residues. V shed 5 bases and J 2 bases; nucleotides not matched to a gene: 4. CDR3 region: CASSGTTHTDTQYF. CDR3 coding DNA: TGTGCCAGCAGTGGGACTACCCACACAGATACGCAGTATTTT.

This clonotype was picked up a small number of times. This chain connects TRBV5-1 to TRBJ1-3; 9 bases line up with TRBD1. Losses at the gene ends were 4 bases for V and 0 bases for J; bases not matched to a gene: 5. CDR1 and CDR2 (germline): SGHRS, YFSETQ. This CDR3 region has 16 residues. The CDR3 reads CASSRGQGDSGNTIYF. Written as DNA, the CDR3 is TGCGCCAGCAGCAGGGGACAGGGAGACTCTGGAAACACCATATATTTT.

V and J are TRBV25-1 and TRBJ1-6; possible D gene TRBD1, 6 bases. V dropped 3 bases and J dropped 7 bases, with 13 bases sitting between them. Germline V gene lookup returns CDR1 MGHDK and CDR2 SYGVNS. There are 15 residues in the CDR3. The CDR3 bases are TGTGCCAGCAGTGAGCCTCGTCAGGGGAATTCACCCCTCCACTTT. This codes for CASSEPRQGNSPLHF.

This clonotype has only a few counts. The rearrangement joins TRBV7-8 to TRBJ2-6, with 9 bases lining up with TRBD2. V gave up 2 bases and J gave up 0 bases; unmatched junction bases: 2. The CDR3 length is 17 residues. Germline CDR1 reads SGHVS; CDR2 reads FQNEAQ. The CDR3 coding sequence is TGTGCCAGCAGCTTAAGCGGGGGGACCTCTGGGGCCAACGTCCTGACTTTC. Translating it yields CASSLSGGTSGANVLTF.

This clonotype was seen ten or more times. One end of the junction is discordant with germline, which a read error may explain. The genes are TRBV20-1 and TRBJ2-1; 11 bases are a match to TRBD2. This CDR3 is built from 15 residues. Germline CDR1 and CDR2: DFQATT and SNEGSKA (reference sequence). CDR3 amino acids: CSAPIAGGLTPERFF. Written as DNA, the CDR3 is TGCAGTGCTCCGATAGCGGGGGGGCTAACCCCCGAGCGGTTCTTC.